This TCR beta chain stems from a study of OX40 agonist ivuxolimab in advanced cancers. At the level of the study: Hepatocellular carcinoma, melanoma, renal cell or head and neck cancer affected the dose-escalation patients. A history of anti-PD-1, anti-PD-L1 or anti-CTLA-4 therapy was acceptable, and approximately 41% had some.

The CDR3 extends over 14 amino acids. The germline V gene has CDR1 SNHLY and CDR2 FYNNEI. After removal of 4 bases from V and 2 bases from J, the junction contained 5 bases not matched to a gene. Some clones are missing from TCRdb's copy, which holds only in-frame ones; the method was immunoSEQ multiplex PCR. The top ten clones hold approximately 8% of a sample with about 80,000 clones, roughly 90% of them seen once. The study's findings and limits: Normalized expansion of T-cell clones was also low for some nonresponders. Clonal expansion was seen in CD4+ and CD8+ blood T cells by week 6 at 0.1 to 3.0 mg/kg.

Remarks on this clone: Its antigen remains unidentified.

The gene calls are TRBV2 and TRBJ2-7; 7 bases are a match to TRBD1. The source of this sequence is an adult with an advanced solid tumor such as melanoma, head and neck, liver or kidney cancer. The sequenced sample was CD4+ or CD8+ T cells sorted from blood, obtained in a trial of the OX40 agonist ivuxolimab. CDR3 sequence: CASSGAGGTYEQYF. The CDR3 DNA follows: TGTGCCAGCAGTGGGGCAGGGGGAACCTACGAGCAGTACTTC.